The clone carrying this TCR beta chain has just one count. This record belongs to a study of T cell responses to AZD1222 COVID-19 vaccine. Produced via immunoSEQ multiplex PCR; TCRdb's table is partial and in-frame only. Altogether roughly 120,000 clones are present, 88% being singletons, with the ten largest covering around 5%. The TCR originated in an adult in good health. The sequencing here drew on peripheral blood, taken on day 0 of AZD1222 vaccination.

CDR3 region: CASSLSLDGLYNSPLHF. The CDR3 DNA follows: TGTGCCAGCAGTTTATCCCTTGACGGTCTTTATAATTCACCCCTCCACTTT. J is TRBJ1-6 and V is TRBV27; D is undetermined. The CDR3 covers 17 residues. The V end was cut by 0 bases, the J end by 4 bases, with 13 bases between. Germline-derived CDR1 and CDR2 are MNHEY and SMNVEV (reference sequence).